The 22 T cell receptor beta chains reported below all come from one sample, sequenced in a study of early T cells in non-severe SARS-CoV-2 infection. Each CDR3 protein is one row after TCRdb ran MiXCR on the 5' RACE reads. The sample has about 110,000 distinct CDR3 sequences; around an eighth are singletons. The material was whole blood, obtained at baseline. The receptors were sampled from an adult who was a healthcare worker with PCR-confirmed SARS-CoV-2 infection or an uninfected control (not recorded which).

The chain has TRBV5-1 and TRBJ2-1; D gene ambiguous. The V end lost 0 bases, the J end lost 10 bases, and 11 bases lay between the germline ends. The CDR3 is made up of 13 amino acids. The germline gives CDR1 SGHRS, CDR2 YFSETQ. The CDR3 sequence is CASSLEGFSEQFF. CDR3 DNA: TGCGCCAGCAGCTTGGAAGGGTTTAGCGAGCAGTTCTTC.

The sample holds many counts of this clonotype. The chain is built from TRBV6-1 and TRBJ2-7; D gene uncertain. The CDR3 consists of 14 residues. Germline CDR1 reads MNHNS; CDR2 reads SASEGT. V lost 2 bases and J lost 0, with 8 bases in between. The CDR3 DNA reads TGTGCCAGCAGTGAAATAAGGAACTCCTACGAGCAGTACTTC. It codes for CASSEIRNSYEQYF.

In its sample, this clonotype was seen a few times. J is TRBJ2-7 and V is TRBV28; D gene ambiguous. Germline V gene lookup returns CDR1 MDHEN and CDR2 SYDVKM. The CDR3 runs 12 residues. Deletions cut 3 bases from V and 2 bases from J, with 5 bases between. CDR3 in DNA: TGTGCCAGCAGTTTTAGGGCCTACGAGCAGTACTTC. This translates into CASSFRAYEQYF.

This clonotype was seen only a few times. The chain combines TRBV20-1 with TRBJ2-3; D is uncertain. The CDR3 contains 15 residues. Germline CDR1 DFQATT, CDR2 SNEGSKA (reference sequence). V was trimmed by 6 bases and J by 0 bases, leaving 16 bases between them. The CDR3 here is CSASRAPSSTDTQYF. The CDR3, as DNA: TGCAGTGCCTCTAGGGCGCCTTCAAGCACAGATACGCAGTATTTT.

The chain has TRBV7-2 and TRBJ2-2; D might be TRBD2 (7 bases). There are 17 residues in the CDR3. V lost 3 bases and J lost 4, with 18 bases in between. Germline loops: CDR1 SGHTA, CDR2 FQGNSA. In DNA, the CDR3 is TGTGCCAGCAGCTTGATCACGCTTCGGGGGGCCACCGGGGAGCTGTTTTTT. Translating it yields CASSLITLRGATGELFF.

This clonotype was counted ten times or more. The chain has TRBV24-1 and TRBJ2-3; 8 bases line up with TRBD2. The CDR3 runs to 16 residues. J lost 0 bases, V lost 4 bases, and 5 bases had no gene match. Germline values: CDR1 KGHDR, CDR2 SFDVKD. CDR3 loop: CATSDPSGSSTDTQYF. The CDR3 region has the DNA TGTGCCACCAGTGACCCTAGCGGGTCTAGCACAGATACGCAGTATTTT.

There are a few counts of this clonotype. The chain is built from TRBV3-1 and TRBJ1-1; a possible D gene is TRBD1 (6 bases). V was shortened by 4 bases and J by 5 bases, with 17 bases between the two germline ends. The germline gives CDR1 LGHDT, CDR2 YNNKEL (reference sequence). CDR3 length: 15 amino acids. CDR3 bases: TGTGCCAGCAGCCCCCTGCTTCGGGACAAAACTGAAGCTTTCTTT. It specifies CASSPLLRDKTEAFF.

This clonotype was recorded at least ten times. The V call is TRBV18, the J call TRBJ2-5; 8 bases are shared with TRBD2. CDR1 is KGHSH and CDR2 is LQKENI in the germline V gene. This CDR3 contains 17 residues. The trim removed 2 bases at V and 0 bases at J, leaving 8 bases unmatched. The CDR3 loop reads CASSPEAGRVYQETQYF. CDR3 bases: TGTGCCAGCTCACCAGAAGCCGGGAGGGTGTACCAAGAGACCCAGTACTTC.

The V gene is TRBV7-9, the J gene TRBJ1-1; D is unresolved. Deletions cut 2 bases from V and 0 bases from J, with 10 bases between. This CDR3 spans 15 amino acids. CDR1 and CDR2 from the germline V gene are SEHNR and FQNEAQ (reference sequence). The CDR3 loop is CASSLLGLMNTEAFF. The DNA of the CDR3 is TGTGCCAGCAGCTTATTAGGATTAATGAACACTGAAGCTTTCTTT.

This chain connects TRBV27 to TRBJ2-7; 14 bases map to TRBD2. Germline CDR1 MNHEY, CDR2 SMNVEV (reference sequence). The CDR3 is made up of 16 amino acids. The trim removed 6 bases at V and 0 bases at J, leaving 4 bases unmatched. Here the CDR3 DNA reads TGTGCCAGCAGGCCCGGGACTAGCGGGAGCTCCTACGAGCAGTACTTC. Translation: CASRPGTSGSSYEQYF.

This clonotype was seen only a few times. The chain joins TRBV18 to TRBJ2-7; no clear D. V lost 0 bases and J 2 bases, leaving 8 bases between the germline ends. The CDR3 sequence is 14 residues long. Germline V gives CDR1 KGHSH, CDR2 LQKENI. The CDR3 coding sequence is TGTGCCAGCTCACCACCGGCCGGAACCTACGAGCAGTACTTC. It specifies CASSPPAGTYEQYF.

The rearrangement links TRBV7-2 to TRBJ1-1; D not resolved. The ends were cut back, 5 bases at V and 4 bases at J, with 17 bases in the middle. This CDR3 contains 15 residues. The germline CDR1 and CDR2 sequences are SGHTA and FQGNSA. CDR3 nucleotide sequence: TGTGCCAGCAGCCCGGTTGGGGATCGTACCACTGAAGCTTTCTTT. Protein: CASSPVGDRTTEAFF.

This chain joins TRBV4-1 and TRBJ2-1, with 11 bases matching TRBD2. Germline V gene sequence: CDR1 MGHRA, CDR2 YSYEKL. The CDR3 runs to 16 residues. With V trimmed by 4 bases and J by 4 bases, 6 bases remained unmatched. For the CDR3, the DNA is TGCGCCAGCAGCCTACCGACTAGCGGGGTTTACAATGAGCAGTTCTTC. Translated: CASSLPTSGVYNEQFF.

This clonotype showed up just a few times. The chain recombines TRBV18 with TRBJ1-2; D unresolved. Germline V gene sequence: CDR1 KGHSH, CDR2 LQKENI. The ends were cut back, 8 bases at V and 0 bases at J, with 13 bases in the middle. This CDR3 region has 14 residues. The CDR3, as DNA: TGTGCCAGCACGATTGTCCAAGCTAACTATGGCTACACCTTC. Translation: CASTIVQANYGYTF.

The rearrangement links TRBV14 to TRBJ2-5; D might be TRBD2 (6 bases). The CDR3 length is 16 residues. Germline CDR1 reads SGHDN; CDR2 reads FVKESK. Trimming removed 3 bases at V and 0 bases at J, with 14 bases between. This CDR3 reads CASSQALASYQETQYF. DNA of the CDR3: TGTGCCAGCAGCCAGGCCCTAGCGAGCTACCAAGAGACCCAGTACTTC.

V gene TRBV20-1 combines with J gene TRBJ2-1; D gene ambiguous. CDR3 length: 11 amino acids. CDR1 DFQATT and CDR2 SNEGSKA come from the germline V gene (reference sequence). Deletions cut 5 bases from V and 7 bases from J, with 9 bases between. The CDR3 DNA reads TGCAGTGCTGTGATTAGGAATGAGCAGTTCTTC. It translates to CSAVIRNEQFF.

Only a few counts were recorded for this clonotype. The V and J genes are TRBV2 and TRBJ2-1, with D possibly matching TRBD2 (7 bases). CDR1 and CDR2 (germline): SNHLY, FYNNEI. CDR3 length: 15 residues. V lost 4 bases and J lost 4, with 14 bases in between. The CDR3 protein is CASSGNGGTYNEQFF. CDR3 DNA sequence: TGTGCCAGCAGTGGTAACGGGGGGACATACAATGAGCAGTTCTTC.

The V call is TRBV7-9, the J call TRBJ1-1; possibly TRBD1 for D (6 bases). The ends were cut back, 4 bases at V and 4 bases at J, with 10 bases in the middle. Germline loops: CDR1 SEHNR, CDR2 FQNEAQ (reference sequence). The CDR3 contains 13 residues. The CDR3 reads CASSSSGATEAFF. The CDR3 coding sequence is TGTGCCAGCAGCTCCTCGGGGGCCACTGAAGCTTTCTTT.

This clonotype was seen a handful of times. The chain has TRBV12-3 or TRBV12-4 and TRBJ2-4; D is perhaps TRBD1 (6 bases). The length of the CDR3 is 15 residues. V was pared by 3 bases and J by 5 bases, with 14 bases between. Here the CDR3 reads CASSFMVAGENIQYF. CDR3 nucleotides: TGTGCCAGCAGTTTCATGGTAGCAGGGGAAAACATTCAGTACTTC.

Only a few counts were recorded for this clonotype. J is TRBJ1-2 and V is TRBV5-1, with 7 bases aligning to TRBD1. Germline CDR1 and CDR2: SGHRS and YFSETQ. The CDR3 sequence is 15 residues long. After removal of 2 bases from V and 6 bases from J, the junction contained 10 bases not matched to a gene. The CDR3 DNA follows: TGCGCCAGCAGCTTAATAGTAACAGGGGTAGATGGCTACACCTTC. It codes for CASSLIVTGVDGYTF.

The J gene is TRBJ2-3, the V gene TRBV28; D is unresolved. Per germline, CDR1 MDHEN and CDR2 SYDVKM. The V and J ends lost 1 base and 6 bases respectively, with 17 bases between them. This CDR3 comprises 16 residues. The CDR3 spells CASSLSGLRVGDTQYF. CDR3 DNA sequence: TGTGCCAGCAGTTTATCAGGCCTCCGAGTGGGGGATACGCAGTATTTT. The entire variable domain, with the rest obtained from reference TRBV28 and TRBJ2-3, is as follows: DVKVTQSSRYLVKRTGEKVFLECVQDMDHENMFWYRQDPGLGLRLIYFSYDVKMKEKGDIPEGYSVSREKKERFSLILESASTNQTSMYLCASSLSGLRVGDTQYFGPGTRLTVL.

A few counts support this clonotype. The V and J genes are TRBV7-3 and TRBJ1-6, with a tentative D call TRBD1 (5 bases). This CDR3 region has 16 residues. CDR1 is SGHTA, CDR2 FQGTGA, per germline. V lost 1 base to trimming and J lost 2 bases, with 9 bases between them. This CDR3 reads CASSLKPRAYNSPLHF. The CDR3 nucleotides read TGTGCCAGCAGCTTAAAACCCAGGGCCTATAATTCACCCCTCCACTTT.